Sequencing of this TCR beta chain was carried out in a study of cytomegalovirus exposure and HLA in healthy donors. A word on this clone: The antigen remains unidentified.

The validation cohort, a group of over a hundred subjects, included the donors and was separate from the approximately 660-subject first cohort. Study results and limitations: Usually a TCR sequence was rare, but some public TCRs were found in many donors. High specificity and sensitivity for cytomegalovirus status were reported for the classifier. The listing of fewer than 200 TCR beta chains classed them as cytomegalovirus-associated.

CDR3 length: 16 residues. The ends lost 5 bases at V and 4 bases at J; junction bases unmatched: 11. Per germline, CDR1 SGHRS and CDR2 YFSETQ. This table comes from immunoSEQ multiplex PCR, and its TCRdb copy is limited to in-frame clones, with some not included. The profile covers roughly 130,000 clones, with about 87% appearing a single time and 5.5% to 7% taken by the ten largest. Sequenced input: PBMCs. The chain carries TRBV5-1 and TRBJ2-7; 11 nucleotides align to TRBD1. The sequence derives from a woman aged 25 to 39 in good health and CMV-seropositive. CDR3 coding DNA: TGCGCCAGCAGGCCCTACTCGGGACAGGGGGTGTACGAGCAGTACTTC. It encodes CASRPYSGQGVYEQYF.